Each of the 24 T cell receptor beta chains below was sequenced from the same sample in a study of blood T cells in healthy people across ages. A second about 6 to 12 cycle PCR used barcoded and J-beta primers. TCRdb processed the 5' RACE reads anew with MiXCR; each CDR3 protein has one entry. The top ten hold roughly 3.5% of the sample, which has about 560,000 distinct CDR3 sequences, 27% seen once. The same specimen was also included in a second study, on T cells of mothers and their children.

Sequencing was carried out using blood. Receptors were obtained from a boy aged 2-15 years in good health.

The rearrangement joins TRBV12-3 or TRBV12-4 to TRBJ2-1, with 12 bases lining up with TRBD2. J gave up 9 bases and V 4 bases, and 4 bases lay outside the gene matches. The length of the CDR3 is 14 residues. This CDR3 reads CASSSLAGGSEQFF. For the CDR3, the DNA is TGTGCCAGCAGTTCACTAGCGGGGGGTTCTGAGCAGTTCTTC.

CDR3 coding DNA: TGTGCCAGCAGTTTTAGCCTGGGAGGCTACGAGCAGTACTTC. It translates to CASSFSLGGYEQYF. V and J are TRBV12-3 or TRBV12-4 and TRBJ2-5, with a tentative D call TRBD2 (6 bases). The DNA end is more similar to TRBJ2-7, so the J call may be wrong. This CDR3 region has 14 residues.

The CDR3 sequence is CSVEIERQGGAYEQYF. Here the CDR3 DNA reads TGCAGCGTTGAAATTGAACGACAGGGAGGGGCCTACGAGCAGTACTTC. This chain connects TRBV29-1 to TRBJ2-1; either TRBD1 or TRBD2 may supply D (7 bases each). The J call may be mistaken, given a closer DNA end match to TRBJ2-7. CDR3 length: 16 residues. Germline CDR1 reads SQVTM; CDR2 reads ANQGSEA.

This clonotype was counted between two and nine times. The V and J genes are TRBV7-9 and TRBJ1-1; D not certain. The V gene's germline CDR1 is SEHNR and CDR2 FQNEAQ (reference sequence). Trimming stripped 1 base from V and 6 bases from J, with 3 bases between. This CDR3 is 11 amino acids long. The CDR3 nucleotides are TGTGCCAGCAGCTTAGATCCTGAAGCTTTCTTT. Its translation: CASSLDPEAFF.

In its sample, this clonotype was seen many times. The chain has TRBV6-2 or TRBV6-3 and TRBJ2-7; 8 bases fit TRBD1. This CDR3 comprises 14 residues. CDR1 is MNHEY and CDR2 is SVGEGT in the germline V gene. V gave up 6 bases and J gave up 0 bases; unmatched junction bases: 4. The CDR3 here is CASRETGASYEQYF. CDR3 nucleotide sequence: TGTGCCAGCAGAGAGACAGGGGCCTCCTACGAGCAGTACTTC.

This clonotype was counted between two and nine times. V usage is TRBV3-1 and J usage is TRBJ1-6; no firm D call. This CDR3 has 13 residues. Germline values: CDR1 LGHDT, CDR2 YNNKEL (reference sequence). V shed 1 base and J shed 14 bases, with 12 bases lying between them. The CDR3 bases are TGTGCCAGCAGCCAAGGGGCAGGAGGAACCCTCCACTTT. It yields the protein CASSQGAGGTLHF.

This chain links TRBV11-2 with TRBJ1-4, with D unresolved. The V end was cut by 5 bases, the J end by 7 bases, with 11 bases between. This CDR3 is built from 13 residues. The germline V gene encodes CDR1 SGHAT and CDR2 FQNNGV. CDR3 coding DNA: TGTGCCAGCAGCCCCGGGGAGGGTGAAAAACTGTTTTTT. It encodes CASSPGEGEKLFF. Full variable domain (outside the CDR3, taken from reference TRBV11-2 and TRBJ1-4): EAGVAQSPRYKIIEKRQSVAFWCNPISGHATLYWYQQILGQGPKLLIQFQNNGVVDDSQLPKDRFSAERLKGVDSTLKIQPAKLEDSAVYLCASSPGEGEKLFFGSGTQLSVL.

The chain uses TRBV12-3 or TRBV12-4 and TRBJ1-4, with 8 bases aligning to TRBD1. The CDR3 runs to 14 residues. J was trimmed by 7 bases and V by 3 bases; bases with no gene match: 4. The DNA of the CDR3 is TGTGCCAGCAGTTTCGACAGGGGAGGTGAAAAACTGTTTTTT. Protein: CASSFDRGGEKLFF.

The rearrangement links TRBV28 to TRBJ2-5; D might be TRBD2 (6 bases). The germline V gene encodes CDR1 MDHEN and CDR2 SYDVKM. Between the trimmed V and J ends, which lost 0 bases and 1 base, there was a span of 9 bases. The CDR3 runs to 15 residues. The CDR3 sequence: CASSLWGRSQETQYF. In nucleotides, the CDR3 is TGTGCCAGCAGTTTATGGGGGAGGTCCCAAGAGACCCAGTACTTC.

The chain recombines TRBV7-9 with TRBJ1-1; TRBD1 might be the D (5 bases). Trimming took off 5 bases at V and 8 bases at J, with 12 bases between the two ends. The CDR3 is 12 residues long. The germline CDR1 and CDR2 sequences are SEHNR and FQNEAQ (reference sequence). The CDR3 reads CASSPQGREAFF. In DNA form, the CDR3 reads TGTGCCAGCAGCCCCCAGGGACGCGAAGCTTTCTTT. The whole variable domain, filled in from reference TRBV7-9 and TRBJ1-1, reads DTGVSQNPRHKITKRGQNVTFRCDPISEHNRLYWYRQTLGQGPEFLTYFQNEAQLEKSRLLSDRFSAERPKGSFSTLEIQRTEQGDSAMYLCASSPQGREAFFGQGTRLTVV.

The rearrangement joins TRBV12-3 or TRBV12-4 to TRBJ2-1; 12 nucleotides match TRBD2. J was trimmed by 2 bases and V by 6 bases; bases with no gene match: 5. This CDR3 has 16 amino acids. The CDR3 loop is CASSPTSGRPYNEQFF. The CDR3 nucleotides read TGTGCCAGCAGCCCAACTAGCGGGAGGCCCTACAATGAGCAGTTCTTC.

The chain carries TRBV5-5 and TRBJ1-3; D is uncertain. CDR3 size: 19 residues. Germline CDR1 is SGHKS and CDR2 is YYEKEE (reference sequence). V lost 3 bases and J 0 bases, leaving 22 bases between the germline ends. The CDR3 DNA is TGTGCCAGCAGCTCTTCGCTCGCGTCCGGCCAGATCTCTGGAAACACCATATATTTT. Its translation: CASSSSLASGQISGNTIYF.

V gene TRBV29-1 combines with J gene TRBJ2-5, with D tentatively TRBD2 (6 bases). The CDR3 loop spans 13 amino acids. Germline V gene sequence: CDR1 SQVTM, CDR2 ANQGSEA. The V gene lost 4 bases and the J gene lost 2 bases, with 11 bases spanning the gap. The CDR3 reads CSVVGGSQETQYF. CDR3 bases: TGCAGCGTTGTCGGGGGATCTCAAGAGACCCAGTACTTC.

Remarks on this clonotype: The conserved phenylalanine or tryptophan normally closing the CDR3 is absent here, so this likely arose from a read error. This chain uses TRBV7-9 with TRBJ2-7; either TRBD1 or TRBD2 may fit D (5 bases each). Germline assignment: CDR1 SEHNR and CDR2 FQNEAQ (reference sequence). Trimming shortened V by 3 bases and J by 0 bases, and 15 bases separated the two germline ends. The length of the CDR3 is 16 residues. CDR3 in DNA: TGTGCCAGCAGCTTTCCTGGGACCGAACGCTCCTACGAGCAGTACTCC. Amino acids: CASSFPGTERSYEQYS.

This clonotype has only a few counts. The rearrangement joins TRBV30 to TRBJ2-2; D may be TRBD2 (6 bases). Trimming stripped 3 bases from V and 3 bases from J, with 17 bases between. The CDR3 totals 16 residues. Germline V gene lookup returns CDR1 GTSNPN and CDR2 SVGIG (reference sequence). DNA for the CDR3: TGTGCCTGGAGCGCCCCCCGGGAGAGGGACACCGGGGAGCTGTTTTTT. Residues: CAWSAPRERDTGELFF. The full variable domain, in which reference TRBV30 and TRBJ2-2 provide the parts outside the CDR3, is SQTIHQWPATLVQPVGSPLSLECTVEGTSNPNLYWYRQAAGRGLQLLFYSVGIGQISSEVPQNLSASRPQDRQFILSSKKLLLSDSGFYLCAWSAPRERDTGELFFGEGSRLTVL.

At least ten counts were recorded for this clonotype. The V call is TRBV15, the J call TRBJ1-1; no clear D gene. The germline CDR1 and CDR2 sequences are LNHNV and YYDKDF (reference sequence). The CDR3 runs 15 residues. Trimming shortened V by 0 bases and J by 5 bases, and 13 bases separated the two germline ends. This CDR3 reads CATSRDTGGSTEAFF. As DNA, the CDR3 is TGTGCCACCAGCAGAGATACTGGAGGATCGACTGAAGCTTTCTTT.

This clonotype has more than one count but fewer than ten. The chain couples TRBV4-2 to TRBJ2-5; D unresolved. Trimming took 0 bases from V and 1 from J, leaving 6 bases between them. Germline values: CDR1 LGHNA, CDR2 YNFKEQ. This CDR3 region has 14 residues. CDR3 nucleotide sequence: TGTGCCAGCAGCCAAGAGGGTACCCAAGAGACCCAGTACTTC. This gives the protein CASSQEGTQETQYF.

CDR3: CASSYDPDTQYF. The DNA for the CDR3 is TGTGCCAGCAGCTACGACCCGGATACGCAGTATTTT. The chain joins TRBV13 to TRBJ2-3; no firm D call. Trimming stripped 4 bases from V and 6 bases from J, with 8 bases between. Germline CDR1 and CDR2: PRHDT and FYEKMQ (reference sequence). This CDR3 has 12 amino acids.

This clonotype was observed once. J is TRBJ2-7 and V is TRBV20-1; TRBD1 is a possible D gene (6 bases). There are 14 residues in the CDR3. V gave up 4 bases and J gave up 0 bases, with 13 bases separating them. Germline CDR1 is DFQATT and CDR2 is SNEGSKA (reference sequence). The CDR3 bases are TGCAGTGCTACTGGACAGCGGAGCTCCTACGAGCAGTACTTC. Residues: CSATGQRSSYEQYF.

This chain connects TRBV10-3 to TRBJ1-6; D possibly corresponds to TRBD1 (5 bases). The V gene lost 4 bases and the J gene lost 7 bases, with 8 bases spanning the gap. The CDR3 is made up of 13 amino acids. Germline V gene data show CDR1 as ENHRY and CDR2 as SYGVKD. In DNA, the CDR3 is TGTGCCATCAGTGGGACATGGAATTCACCCCTCCACTTT. This gives the protein CAISGTWNSPLHF.

The V gene is TRBV5-1, the J gene TRBJ2-5; D is unresolved. The CDR3 loop spans 11 amino acids. Germline V gives CDR1 SGHRS, CDR2 YFSETQ. V was cut by 4 bases and J by 5 bases, with 6 bases left in between. Written as DNA, the CDR3 is TGCGCCAGCAGCACTCGGGAGACCCAGTACTTC. Protein sequence: CASSTRETQYF.

V usage is TRBV6-2 or TRBV6-3 and J usage is TRBJ1-1; D perhaps matches TRBD1 (6 bases). Germline assignment: CDR1 MNHEY and CDR2 SVGEGT. V was clipped by 6 bases and J by 10 bases, with 27 bases between them. The CDR3 extends over 16 amino acids. The CDR3 coding sequence is TGTGCCAGCAGCCTCTTTAGACTGGGGGCAAGGGTCGGAGCTTTCTTT. Translation gives CASSLFRLGARVGAFF.

The chain couples TRBV7-2 to TRBJ2-7, with D tentatively TRBD1 (6 bases). The CDR3 loop spans 15 amino acids. Germline V CDR1 and CDR2: SGHTA, FQGNSA. The V end was cut by 6 bases, the J end by 3 bases, with 18 bases between. CDR3 residues: CASRSNRGGRYEQYF. CDR3 nucleotides: TGTGCCAGCAGATCTAACAGAGGGGGACGCTACGAGCAGTACTTC.

The rearrangement links TRBV29-1 to TRBJ2-7, with 9 nucleotides matching TRBD1. This CDR3 is built from 14 residues. Trimming took 4 bases from V and 2 from J; bases not matched to a gene: 6. CDR1 is SQVTM, CDR2 ANQGSEA, per germline. This chain's CDR3 is CSVVPGQGPYEQYF. The CDR3 bases are TGCAGCGTTGTGCCGGGACAGGGACCCTACGAGCAGTACTTC.